Below, 28 T cell receptor beta chains from the same sample are listed, as sequenced in a study of blood T cell repertoires in COVID-19. The repertoire was sequenced with immunoSEQ multiplex PCR; TCRdb's copy has only in-frame clones and lacks some. The table lists around 260,000 clones, about 91% of them singletons. Sequencing was done on a sample of peripheral blood. The receptors originated from a person aged 18 to 35 with COVID-19, enrolled during active disease.

A single count supports this clone. The chain has TRBV4-3 and TRBJ2-7, with D possibly TRBD1 on 6 matching bases. Germline V gene data show CDR1 as LGHNA and CDR2 as YSLEER. This CDR3 has 13 residues. Trimming pared 4 bases from V and 3 bases from J, leaving 10 bases between. The CDR3 DNA sequence: TGCGCCAGCAGCCGGACGGACAGCTACGAGCAGTACTTC. This encodes CASSRTDSYEQYF.

This clone was seen just once. The CDR3 coding sequence is TGCGCCAGCGGACCCGCTCCAGACAGGGCAGGTGGAAATGAGCAGTTCTTC. This sequence encodes CASGPAPDRAGGNEQFF. The V call is TRBV5-1, the J call TRBJ2-1; 7 nucleotides line up with TRBD1. Looked up from germline, CDR1 is SGHRS and CDR2 is YFSETQ. V shed 7 bases, J shed 7 bases, and the junction held 20 bases outside the gene matches. The CDR3 has 17 residues.

As for this clone: Distinct nucleotide sequences in the sample also encode this CDR3. CDR3 sequence reads: CASSLRGTGELFF. CDR3 bases: TGTGCCAGCAGCTTAAGGGGGACCGGGGAGCTGTTTTTT. V gene TRBV11-3 combines with J gene TRBJ2-2, with D maybe TRBD1 (6 bases). Germline V gene data show CDR1 as SGHNT and CDR2 as YENEEA. The CDR3 has 13 residues. Trimming took 2 bases from V and 5 from J, leaving 6 bases between them.

The CDR3 region is CASSLSGFNEKLFF. The CDR3 DNA reads as TGTGCCAGCAGCTTATCAGGGTTTAATGAAAAACTGTTTTTT. The chain uses TRBV7-9 and TRBJ1-4; D might be TRBD1 (5 bases). The CDR3 extends over 14 amino acids. Trimming pared 2 bases from V and 4 bases from J, leaving 8 bases between. CDR1 and CDR2 from the germline V gene are SEHNR and FQNEAQ (reference sequence).

This clone was detected once. V is TRBV3-1 (or the pseudogene TRBV3-2) and J is TRBJ2-1, with D possibly TRBD1 on 5 matching bases. V was shortened by 2 bases and J by 3 bases, with 8 bases between the two germline ends. Germline V gene sequence: CDR1 LGHDT, CDR2 YNNKEL (reference sequence). This CDR3 is built from 14 residues. CDR3 region: CASSQFDSYNEQFF. The DNA of the CDR3 is TGTGCCAGCAGCCAATTCGACAGCTACAATGAGCAGTTCTTC.

This clone occurred once. V gene TRBV15 combines with J gene TRBJ2-1; D is perhaps TRBD1 (6 bases). CDR1 is LNHNV and CDR2 is YYDKDF in the germline V gene (reference sequence). The CDR3 loop spans 12 amino acids. Trimming pared 4 bases from V and 8 bases from J, leaving 9 bases between. CDR3 amino acids: CATSKGVDEQFF. As DNA, the CDR3 is TGTGCCACCAGCAAGGGGGTCGATGAGCAGTTCTTC.

This chain connects TRBV28 to TRBJ2-7; D may be TRBD1 (6 bases). CDR3 length: 14 residues. Germline CDR1 reads MDHEN; CDR2 reads SYDVKM. Trimming removed 2 bases from V and 4 bases from J, with 12 bases in between. The chain's CDR3 is CASSLDRNRYEQYF. DNA of the CDR3: TGTGCCAGCAGTTTAGACAGGAATCGGTACGAGCAGTACTTC.

The V call is TRBV4-3, the J call TRBJ2-1; D is undetermined. The CDR3 loop spans 15 amino acids. Trimming pared 0 bases from V and 7 bases from J, leaving 13 bases between. Germline lookup yields CDR1 LGHNA and CDR2 YSLEER. The CDR3, as DNA: TGCGCCAGCAGCCAAGATCAGAAGGCCGGGAATGAGCAGTTCTTC. Its protein product is CASSQDQKAGNEQFF.

The V gene is TRBV11-3, the J gene TRBJ2-1; 8 bases match TRBD1. Trimming took 5 bases from V and 10 from J; bases not matched to a gene: 7. The CDR3 consists of 13 residues. Germline loops: CDR1 SGHNT, CDR2 YENEEA. As DNA, the CDR3 is TGTGCCAGCAGCACAAAACCAGGGGGCGAGCAGTTCTTC. This gives the protein CASSTKPGGEQFF.

V usage is TRBV19 and J usage is TRBJ1-1, with D unresolved. Germline assignment: CDR1 LNHDA and CDR2 SQIVND (reference sequence). The V and J ends lost 8 bases and 0 bases respectively, with 16 bases between them. This CDR3 contains 15 residues. The DNA for the CDR3 is TGTGCCAGTCGACGGGGTACGGGCTTGAACACTGAAGCTTTCTTT. It encodes CASRRGTGLNTEAFF.

The rearrangement uses TRBV30 and TRBJ2-3; the D gene is possibly TRBD2 (7 bases). Trimming took 2 bases from V and 3 from J, leaving 18 bases between them. The CDR3 length is 16 residues. Germline lookup yields CDR1 GTSNPN and CDR2 SVGIG (reference sequence). CDR3 residues: CAWSTTGGLGTDTQYF. The CDR3, as DNA: TGTGCCTGGAGTACCACCGGGGGGCTGGGGACAGATACGCAGTATTTT.

The V call is TRBV9, the J call TRBJ2-1; 8 bases are shared with TRBD2. With V trimmed by 0 bases and J by 1 base, 3 bases remained unmatched. This CDR3 has 16 residues. Germline values: CDR1 SGDLS, CDR2 YYNGEE. The CDR3 nucleotides are TGTGCCAGCAGCGTAGGTCCGGGGGGGTCCTACAATGAGCAGTTCTTC. Protein sequence: CASSVGPGGSYNEQFF.

This clone was found once. The J gene is TRBJ2-6, the V gene TRBV15; D uncertain. Trimming left V 1 base short and J 1 base short, with 11 bases between. Germline V lookup: CDR1 LNHNV, CDR2 YYDKDF (reference sequence). The CDR3 loop spans 17 amino acids. This CDR3 is CATSRAAGQSGANVLTF. As DNA, the CDR3 is TGTGCCACCAGCAGAGCCGCAGGCCAATCTGGGGCCAACGTCCTGACTTTC.

This chain uses TRBV5-1 with TRBJ2-7, with D possibly matching TRBD2 (5 bases). V was cut by 2 bases and J by 3 bases, with 12 bases left in between. CDR1 is SGHRS, CDR2 YFSETQ, per germline. The CDR3 contains 14 residues. Written as DNA, the CDR3 is TGCGCCAGCAGCTTCTTTAGCGACAACTACGAGCAGTACTTC. Translation gives CASSFFSDNYEQYF.

The V gene is TRBV2, the J gene TRBJ2-3; 11 positions agree with TRBD2. This CDR3 is 14 amino acids long. Germline-derived CDR1 and CDR2 are SNHLY and FYNNEI. J lost 3 bases, V lost 9 bases, and 5 bases had no gene match. The CDR3 here is CASYSGRGTDTQYF. CDR3 nucleotides: TGTGCCAGTTATAGCGGGAGGGGTACAGATACGCAGTATTTT. Variable domain in full (rest from reference TRBV2 and TRBJ2-3): EPEVTQTPSHQVTQMGQEVILRCVPISNHLYFYWYRQILGQKVEFLVSFYNNEISEKSEIFDDQFSVERPDGSNFTLKIRSTKLEDSAMYFCASYSGRGTDTQYFGPGTRLTVL.

The genes are TRBV5-1 and TRBJ1-1, with 11 nucleotides matching TRBD1. After removal of 3 bases from V and 7 bases from J, the junction contained 8 bases not matched to a gene. The CDR3 runs 15 residues. CDR1 SGHRS and CDR2 YFSETQ come from the germline V gene. The CDR3 loop reads CASSSGTGGFVEAFF. In nucleotides, the CDR3 is TGCGCCAGCAGCTCCGGGACAGGGGGGTTTGTTGAAGCTTTCTTT.

J is TRBJ1-5 and V is TRBV5-1; TRBD1 matches at 7 bases. V was clipped by 4 bases and J by 1 base; unmatched bases: 5. The germline CDR1 and CDR2 sequences are SGHRS and YFSETQ. The CDR3 sequence is 15 residues long. DNA of the CDR3: TGCGCCAGCAGCACTTCAGGGGGGAGCAATCAGCCCCAGCATTTT. Translating it yields CASSTSGGSNQPQHF.

The chain is built from TRBV9 and TRBJ2-1; D gene unclear. This CDR3 contains 13 residues. V was pared by 0 bases and J by 4 bases, with 5 bases between. Germline V CDR1 and CDR2: SGDLS, YYNGEE. The CDR3 nucleotides read TGTGCCAGCAGCGTAGACAGTTACAATGAGCAGTTCTTC. This gives the protein CASSVDSYNEQFF.

The chain has TRBV10-3 and TRBJ1-1; possibly TRBD1 for D (5 bases). V gave up 4 bases and J gave up 3 bases, with 15 bases separating them. Germline V gives CDR1 ENHRY, CDR2 SYGVKD. The CDR3 is made up of 15 amino acids. The CDR3 nucleotides are TGTGCCATCAGTGGTCGCAGCGGGGGGGACACTGAAGCTTTCTTT. Protein sequence: CAISGRSGGDTEAFF.

A word on this clone: The same CDR3 can be traced to other DNA sequences in this sample. This sequence joins TRBV14 and TRBJ2-7; perhaps TRBD2 as D (6 bases). The CDR3 consists of 13 residues. Trimming stripped 1 base from V and 7 bases from J, with 11 bases between. CDR1 SGHDN and CDR2 FVKESK come from the germline V gene. The CDR3 protein is CASSQGGAGEQYF. Here the CDR3 DNA reads TGTGCCAGCAGCCAAGGAGGGGCGGGGGAGCAGTACTTC.

This clone was observed a few times. CDR3 DNA: TGTGCCAGCAGCTTAATCTCCCGGACTAGCATCACAGATACGCAGTATTTT. Translating it yields CASSLISRTSITDTQYF. The chain joins TRBV7-2 to TRBJ2-3; 8 nucleotides line up with TRBD2. Germline values: CDR1 SGHTA, CDR2 FQGNSA. CDR3 length: 17 amino acids. The junction had 9 bases not matched to a gene; V was cut back by 2 bases and J by 2 bases.

The chain has TRBV4-1 and TRBJ2-2; 12 bases line up with TRBD2. The CDR3 contains 17 residues. V was clipped by 4 bases and J by 1 base; unmatched bases: 4. Germline CDR1 is MGHRA and CDR2 is YSYEKL. CDR3 residues: CASSPGLAGLNTGELFF. DNA of the CDR3: TGCGCCAGCAGCCCGGGACTAGCGGGTTTGAACACCGGGGAGCTGTTTTTT.

The sample holds one count of this clone. The chain employs TRBV5-6 and TRBJ2-6; a weak D match, TRBD2 (5 bases). Between the trimmed V and J ends, which lost 3 bases and 4 bases, there was a span of 11 bases. This CDR3 is 15 amino acids long. Per germline, CDR1 SGHDT and CDR2 YYEEEE. CDR3 sequence: CASSSRGPGANVLTF. CDR3 DNA: TGTGCCAGCAGCTCTCGAGGGCCCGGGGCCAACGTCCTGACTTTC.

This chain connects TRBV9 to TRBJ1-2; 8 nucleotides line up with TRBD1. Losses at the gene ends were 0 bases for V and 10 bases for J; bases not matched to a gene: 11. Germline V gene lookup returns CDR1 SGDLS and CDR2 YYNGEE. The CDR3 has 15 amino acids. CDR3 nucleotides: TGTGCCAGCAGCGTAGCTCAGAGCAGGGGGCCCCACTACACCTTC. Translation: CASSVAQSRGPHYTF. Full variable domain (remainder filled in from reference TRBV9 and TRBJ1-2): DSGVTQTPKHLITATGQRVTLRCSPRSGDLSVYWYQQSLDQGLQFLIQYYNGEERAKGNILERFSAQQFPDLHSELNLSSLELGDSALYFCASSVAQSRGPHYTFGSGTRLTVV.

The V call is TRBV28, the J call TRBJ1-6; 7 bases agree with TRBD1. There are 14 residues in the CDR3. Germline assignment: CDR1 MDHEN and CDR2 SYDVKM. J lost 7 bases, V lost 6 bases, and 6 bases had no gene match. CDR3 sequence: CASRGGQSNSPLHF. Here the CDR3 DNA reads TGTGCCAGCAGAGGGGGACAGAGCAATTCACCCCTCCACTTT.

This chain connects TRBV3-1 (or the pseudogene TRBV3-2) to TRBJ1-4; 7 bases agree with TRBD1. V lost 3 bases to trimming and J lost 8 bases; unmatched junction nucleotides: 6. The germline V gene has CDR1 LGHDT and CDR2 YNNKEL (reference sequence). The CDR3 is 14 residues long. This CDR3 reads CASSQTGLGEKLFF. The CDR3, as DNA: TGTGCCAGCAGCCAGACAGGGCTGGGGGAAAAACTGTTTTTT.

This clone has a single count. The chain carries TRBV27 and TRBJ2-1; TRBD2 matches 11 bases. The germline gives CDR1 MNHEY, CDR2 SMNVEV (reference sequence). Trimming cost V 3 bases and J 6 bases; bases outside gene matches: 10. The CDR3 covers 17 residues. CDR3 loop: CASSFDLAGGPGNEQFF. CDR3 bases: TGTGCCAGCAGTTTCGATTTAGCGGGAGGGCCTGGCAATGAGCAGTTCTTC.

The CDR3 nucleotides read TGCGCCAGCACTTTCCGGGGACAGGGGGACACCGGGGAGCTGTTTTTT. It codes for CASTFRGQGDTGELFF. The chain is built from TRBV5-1 and TRBJ2-2, with 11 bases lining up with TRBD1. V lost 6 bases to trimming and J lost 3 bases; unmatched junction nucleotides: 7. The CDR3 covers 16 residues. CDR1 is SGHRS and CDR2 is YFSETQ in the germline V gene.